This T cell receptor (beta chain) came from a study of HIV-infected patients and healthy controls. Overall study findings and caveats: Healthy controls carried many MAIT alpha-chain CDR3s, while HIV+ repertoires had few. Only sixteen HIV-infected individuals were processed, a major limit on how widely findings apply.

The CDR3 covers 19 residues. After removal of 0 bases from V and 7 bases from J, the junction contained 18 bases not matched to a gene. Germline assignment: CDR1 SGHTA and CDR2 FQGNSA. Many counts were recorded for this clonotype. Its target is not known. Alpha and beta constant-region primers primed reverse transcription of approximately 500 ng RNA. Using multiplexing indices, alpha and beta chain libraries were generated apart by chain-specific third strand synthesis. TCRdb reprocessed the 5' RACE reads via MiXCR and lists one record per CDR3 protein. In the table there are some 25,000 distinct CDR3 sequences, 8.5% to 9% of which are singletons. The repertoire came from unfractionated whole blood and reflected all unsorted peripheral T cells.

The rearrangement links TRBV7-2 to TRBJ1-5; TRBD1 agrees at 7 bases. This TCR came from an adult in good health. The sample taken for sequencing was blood. The CDR3 protein is CASSLARPYGSGGRQPQHF. The CDR3 nucleotides read TGTGCCAGCAGCTTAGCTCGGCCGTATGGGTCAGGGGGAAGGCAGCCCCAGCATTTT.